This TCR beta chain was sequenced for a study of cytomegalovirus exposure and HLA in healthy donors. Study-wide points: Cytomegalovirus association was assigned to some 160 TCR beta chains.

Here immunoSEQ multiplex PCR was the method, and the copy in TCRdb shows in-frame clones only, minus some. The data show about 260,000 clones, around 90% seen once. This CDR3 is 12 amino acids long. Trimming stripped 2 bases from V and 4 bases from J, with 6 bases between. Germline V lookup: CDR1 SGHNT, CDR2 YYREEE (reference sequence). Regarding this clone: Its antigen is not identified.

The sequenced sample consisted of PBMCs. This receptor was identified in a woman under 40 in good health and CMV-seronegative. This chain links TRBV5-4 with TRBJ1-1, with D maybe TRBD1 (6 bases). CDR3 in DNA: TGTGCCAGCAGCTTACAGGGCACTGAAGCTTTCTTT. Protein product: CASSLQGTEAFF.